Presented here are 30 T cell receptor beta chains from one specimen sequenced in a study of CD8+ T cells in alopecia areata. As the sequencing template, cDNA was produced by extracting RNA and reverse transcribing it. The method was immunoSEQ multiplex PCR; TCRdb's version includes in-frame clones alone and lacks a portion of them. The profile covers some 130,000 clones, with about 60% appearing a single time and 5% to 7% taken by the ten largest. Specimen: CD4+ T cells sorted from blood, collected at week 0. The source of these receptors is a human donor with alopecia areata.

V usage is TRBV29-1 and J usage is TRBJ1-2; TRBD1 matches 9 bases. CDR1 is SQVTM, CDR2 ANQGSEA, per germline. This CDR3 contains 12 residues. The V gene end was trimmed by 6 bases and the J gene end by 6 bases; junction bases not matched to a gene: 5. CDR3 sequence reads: CSVSGQGHGYTF. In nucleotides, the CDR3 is TGCAGCGTCTCGGGACAGGGACATGGCTACACCTTC.

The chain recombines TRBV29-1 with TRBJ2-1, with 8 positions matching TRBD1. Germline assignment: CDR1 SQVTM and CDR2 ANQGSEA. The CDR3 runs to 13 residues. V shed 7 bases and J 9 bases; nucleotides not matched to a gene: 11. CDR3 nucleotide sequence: TGCAGCGCCGCCGGGACAGGCGAGGGTGAGCAGTTCTTC. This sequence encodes CSAAGTGEGEQFF.

The CDR3 here is CASSALAGGAYEQYF. For the CDR3, the DNA is TGTGCCAGCAGTGCTCTAGCGGGGGGCGCCTACGAGCAGTACTTC. This chain connects TRBV6-5 to TRBJ2-7; 11 nucleotides agree with TRBD2. V lost 5 bases, J lost 2 bases, and 5 bases stayed unmatched. This CDR3 is 15 amino acids long. In germline, CDR1 is MNHEY, CDR2 SVGAGI.

CDR3 region: CASSFLTEAFF. DNA of the CDR3: TGTGCCAGCAGCTTTCTCACTGAAGCTTTCTTT. The chain links TRBV5-6 to TRBJ1-1, with D uncertain. The V end was cut by 2 bases, the J end by 4 bases, with 3 bases between. The CDR3 runs to 11 residues. Germline V gives CDR1 SGHDT, CDR2 YYEEEE.

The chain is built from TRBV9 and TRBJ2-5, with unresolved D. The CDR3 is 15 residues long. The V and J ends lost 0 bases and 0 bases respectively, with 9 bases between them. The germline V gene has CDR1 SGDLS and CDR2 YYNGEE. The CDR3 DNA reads TGTGCCAGCAGCGTAGGGCCCACTTACCAAGAGACCCAGTACTTC. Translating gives CASSVGPTYQETQYF.

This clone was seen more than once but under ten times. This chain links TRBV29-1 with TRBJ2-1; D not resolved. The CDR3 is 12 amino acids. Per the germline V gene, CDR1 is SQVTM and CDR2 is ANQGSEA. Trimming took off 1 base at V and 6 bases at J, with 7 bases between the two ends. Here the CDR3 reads CSVEVFANEQFF. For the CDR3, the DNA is TGCAGCGTTGAAGTATTCGCCAATGAGCAGTTCTTC.

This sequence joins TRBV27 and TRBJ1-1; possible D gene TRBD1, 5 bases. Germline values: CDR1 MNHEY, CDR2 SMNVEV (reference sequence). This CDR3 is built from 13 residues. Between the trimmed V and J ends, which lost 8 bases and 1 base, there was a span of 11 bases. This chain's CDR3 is CASRSTGNTEAFF. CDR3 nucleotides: TGTGCCAGCCGGTCTACAGGGAACACTGAAGCTTTCTTT.

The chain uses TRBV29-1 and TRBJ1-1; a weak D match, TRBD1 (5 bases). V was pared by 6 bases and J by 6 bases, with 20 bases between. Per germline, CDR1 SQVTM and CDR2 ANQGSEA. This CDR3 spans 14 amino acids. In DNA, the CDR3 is TGCAGCGTGGGGGGACCGGGACTCTGGGCTGAAGCTTTCTTT. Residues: CSVGGPGLWAEAFF.

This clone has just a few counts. The CDR3 bases are TGCAGCGTTCGGGACGTTCCTTCCGAGACCCAGTACTTC. Its translation is CSVRDVPSETQYF. This chain uses TRBV29-1 with TRBJ2-5; possibly TRBD1 or TRBD2 for D (5 bases each). CDR1 and CDR2 (germline): SQVTM, ANQGSEA. Deletions cut 5 bases from V and 5 bases from J, with 15 bases between. There are 13 residues in the CDR3.

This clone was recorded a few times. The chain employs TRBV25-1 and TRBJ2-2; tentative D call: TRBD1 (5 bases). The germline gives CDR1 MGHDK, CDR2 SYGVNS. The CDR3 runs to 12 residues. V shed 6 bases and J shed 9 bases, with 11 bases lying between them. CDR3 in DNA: TGTGCCAGCAGCCCAGGGATCCGGGAGCTGTTTTTT. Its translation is CASSPGIRELFF.

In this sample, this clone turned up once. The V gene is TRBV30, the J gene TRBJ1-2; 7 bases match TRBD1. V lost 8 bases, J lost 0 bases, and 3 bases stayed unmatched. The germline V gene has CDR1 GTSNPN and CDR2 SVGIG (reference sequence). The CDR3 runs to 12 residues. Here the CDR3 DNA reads TGTGCCGGGACAGCACCTAACTATGGCTACACCTTC. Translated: CAGTAPNYGYTF.

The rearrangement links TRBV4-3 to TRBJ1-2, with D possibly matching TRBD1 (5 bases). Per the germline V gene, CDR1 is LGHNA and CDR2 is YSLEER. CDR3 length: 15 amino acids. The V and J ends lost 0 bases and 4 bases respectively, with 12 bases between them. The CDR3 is CASSQDQGLPYGYTF. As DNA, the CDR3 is TGCGCCAGCAGCCAAGATCAGGGACTACCCTATGGCTACACCTTC.

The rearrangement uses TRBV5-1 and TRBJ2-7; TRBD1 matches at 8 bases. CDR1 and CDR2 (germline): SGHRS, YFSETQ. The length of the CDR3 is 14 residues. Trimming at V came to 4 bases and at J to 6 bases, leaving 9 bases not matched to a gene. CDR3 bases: TGCGCCAGCAGCCCCTTCGGACAGGGCTCCGAGCAGTACTTC. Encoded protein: CASSPFGQGSEQYF.

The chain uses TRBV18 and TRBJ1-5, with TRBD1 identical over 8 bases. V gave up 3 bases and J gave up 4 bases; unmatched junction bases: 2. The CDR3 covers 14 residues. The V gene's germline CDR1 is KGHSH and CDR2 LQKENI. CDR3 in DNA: TGTGCCAGCTCACCCGGGACAGGTAATCAGCCCCAGCATTTT. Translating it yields CASSPGTGNQPQHF.

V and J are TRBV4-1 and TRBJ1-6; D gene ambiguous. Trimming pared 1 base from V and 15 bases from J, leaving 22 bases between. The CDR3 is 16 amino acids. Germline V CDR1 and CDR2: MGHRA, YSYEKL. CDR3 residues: CASSQVNMGWTDVLHF. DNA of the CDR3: TGCGCCAGCAGCCAAGTTAATATGGGCTGGACGGATGTCCTCCACTTT.

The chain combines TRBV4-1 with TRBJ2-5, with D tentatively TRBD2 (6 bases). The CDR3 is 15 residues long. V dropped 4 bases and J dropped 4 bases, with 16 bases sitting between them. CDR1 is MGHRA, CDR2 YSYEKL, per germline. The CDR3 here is CASSPGTQIGETQYF. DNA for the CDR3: TGCGCCAGCAGCCCCGGGACTCAGATAGGAGAGACCCAGTACTTC.

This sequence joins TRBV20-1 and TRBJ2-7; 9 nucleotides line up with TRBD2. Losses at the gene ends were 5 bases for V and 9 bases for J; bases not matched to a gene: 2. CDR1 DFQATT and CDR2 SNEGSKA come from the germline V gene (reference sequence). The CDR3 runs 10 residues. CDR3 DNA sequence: TGCAGTGCTCGTAGCGGGAGGCAGTACTTC. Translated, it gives CSARSGRQYF.

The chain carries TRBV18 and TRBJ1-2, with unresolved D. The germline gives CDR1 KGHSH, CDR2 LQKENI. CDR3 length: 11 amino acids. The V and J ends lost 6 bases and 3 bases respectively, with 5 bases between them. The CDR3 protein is CASSGDYGYTF. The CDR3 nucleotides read TGTGCCAGCTCGGGTGACTATGGCTACACCTTC.

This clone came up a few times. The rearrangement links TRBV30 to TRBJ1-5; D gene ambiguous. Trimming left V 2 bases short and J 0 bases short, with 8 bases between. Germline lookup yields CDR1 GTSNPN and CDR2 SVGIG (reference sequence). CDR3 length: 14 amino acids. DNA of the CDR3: TGTGCCTGGAGTAGAGAGTATAGCAATCAGCCCCAGCATTTT. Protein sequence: CAWSREYSNQPQHF.

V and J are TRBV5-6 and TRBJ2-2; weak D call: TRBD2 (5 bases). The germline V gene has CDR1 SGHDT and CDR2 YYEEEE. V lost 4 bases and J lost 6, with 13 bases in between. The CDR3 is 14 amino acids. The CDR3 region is CASSTTSSPGELFF. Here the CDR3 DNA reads TGTGCCAGCAGCACCACTAGTTCCCCCGGGGAGCTGTTTTTT.

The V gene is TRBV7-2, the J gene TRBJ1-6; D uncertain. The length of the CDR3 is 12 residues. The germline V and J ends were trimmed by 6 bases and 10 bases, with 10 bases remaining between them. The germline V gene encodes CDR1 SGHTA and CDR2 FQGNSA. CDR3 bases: TGTGCCAGCAGTCCTACTTCGTCACCCCTCCACTTT. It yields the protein CASSPTSSPLHF.

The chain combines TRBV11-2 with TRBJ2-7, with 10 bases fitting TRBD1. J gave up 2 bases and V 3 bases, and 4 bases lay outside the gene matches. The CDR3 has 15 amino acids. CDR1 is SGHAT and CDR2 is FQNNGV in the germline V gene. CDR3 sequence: CASSLGQGHTYEQYF. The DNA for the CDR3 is TGTGCCAGCAGCTTGGGACAGGGGCACACCTACGAGCAGTACTTC.

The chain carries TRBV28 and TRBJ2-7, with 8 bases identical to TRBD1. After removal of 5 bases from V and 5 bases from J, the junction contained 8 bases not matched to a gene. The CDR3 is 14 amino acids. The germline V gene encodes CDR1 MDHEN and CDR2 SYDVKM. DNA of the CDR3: TGTGCCAGCAGTCCGTGGACAGGGAAGGACGAGCAGTACTTC. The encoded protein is CASSPWTGKDEQYF.

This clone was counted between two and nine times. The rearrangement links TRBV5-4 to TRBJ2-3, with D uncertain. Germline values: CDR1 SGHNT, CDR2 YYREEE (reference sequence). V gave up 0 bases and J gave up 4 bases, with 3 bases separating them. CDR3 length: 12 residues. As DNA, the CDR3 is TGTGCCAGCAGCTTGGCGTCAGATACGCAGTATTTT. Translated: CASSLASDTQYF.

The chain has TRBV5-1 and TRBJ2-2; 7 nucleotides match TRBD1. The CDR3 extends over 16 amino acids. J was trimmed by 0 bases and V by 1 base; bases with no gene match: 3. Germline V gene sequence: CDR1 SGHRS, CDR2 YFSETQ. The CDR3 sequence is CASSLYGTANTGELFF. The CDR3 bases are TGCGCCAGCAGCTTGTATGGGACAGCGAACACCGGGGAGCTGTTTTTT.

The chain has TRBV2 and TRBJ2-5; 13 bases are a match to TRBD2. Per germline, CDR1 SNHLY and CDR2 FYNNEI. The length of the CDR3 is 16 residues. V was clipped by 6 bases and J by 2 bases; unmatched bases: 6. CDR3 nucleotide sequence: TGTGCCAGCAGGCGGACTAGCGGGGGCCTGCAAGAGACCCAGTACTTC. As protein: CASRRTSGGLQETQYF.

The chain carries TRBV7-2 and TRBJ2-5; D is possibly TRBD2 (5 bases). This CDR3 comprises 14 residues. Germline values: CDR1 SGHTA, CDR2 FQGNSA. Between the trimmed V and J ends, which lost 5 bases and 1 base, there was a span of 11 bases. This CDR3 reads CASSLDYRQETQYF. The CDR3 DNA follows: TGTGCCAGCAGCCTCGACTACCGCCAAGAGACCCAGTACTTC.

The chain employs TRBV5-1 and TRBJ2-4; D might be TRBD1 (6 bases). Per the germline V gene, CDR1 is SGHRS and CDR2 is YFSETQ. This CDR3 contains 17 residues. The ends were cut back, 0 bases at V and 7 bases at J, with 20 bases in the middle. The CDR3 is CASSLDGGRDTLNIQYF. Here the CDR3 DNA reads TGCGCCAGCAGCTTGGATGGGGGCCGGGACACGCTTAACATTCAGTACTTC.

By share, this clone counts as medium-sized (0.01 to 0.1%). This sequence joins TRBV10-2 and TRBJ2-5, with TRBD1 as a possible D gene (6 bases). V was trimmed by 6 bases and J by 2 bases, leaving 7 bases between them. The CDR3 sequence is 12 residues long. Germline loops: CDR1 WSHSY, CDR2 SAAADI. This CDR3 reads CASRDSQETQYF. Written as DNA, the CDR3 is TGCGCCAGCAGGGACAGTCAAGAGACCCAGTACTTC.

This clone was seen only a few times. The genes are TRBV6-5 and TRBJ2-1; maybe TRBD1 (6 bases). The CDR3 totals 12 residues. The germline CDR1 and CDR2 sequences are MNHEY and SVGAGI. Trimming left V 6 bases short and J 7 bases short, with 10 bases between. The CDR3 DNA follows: TGTGCCAGCAGAACAGGGTTGAATGAGCAGTTCTTC. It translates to CASRTGLNEQFF.